This T cell receptor beta chain was recovered during a study of vaccination and CD4 T cells after COVID-19. Background on the study: Participants received two doses of either BNT162b2 or mRNA-1273 vaccine.

Regarding treatment: roughly 11-day PBMC culture with coronavirus spike peptide pools or control peptides (ViraFEST assay). ViraFEST expanded antigen-specific T cells with peptide pools, then sequenced TCRs. Researchers grew the cells for under eleven days and then pulled out CD4+ T cells by negative selection. Sequenced with the Oncomine TCR Beta short-read assay was DNA taken from cultured CD4+ T cells. TCRdb re-called the PCR reads with MiXCR, one entry per CDR3 protein. The sample includes 3,500 to 5,000 distinct CDR3 sequences, 20% of them seen just once. This clonotype was seen only a few times. Its antigen is not identified. V trimming: 7 bases; J trimming: 7 bases; junction bases outside the gene matches: 6. The germline V gene has CDR1 GTSNPN and CDR2 SVGIG (reference sequence). The CDR3 loop spans 12 amino acids.

This receptor was taken from a human donor who had recovered from COVID-19. The J gene is TRBJ2-4, the V gene TRBV30; 8 bases align to TRBD1. Sequencing was done on a sample of CD4+ T cells from blood, cultured in vitro. CDR3 sequence reads: CASTGGWNIQYF. The CDR3 DNA follows: TGTGCCTCCACAGGGGGATGGAACATTCAGTACTTC. The entire variable domain, with the rest obtained from reference TRBV30 and TRBJ2-4, is as follows: SQTIHQWPATLVQPVGSPLSLECTVEGTSNPNLYWYRQAAGRGLQLLFYSVGIGQISSEVPQNLSASRPQDRQFILSSKKLLLSDSGFYLCASTGGWNIQYFGAGTRLSVL.